This passage covers 28 T cell receptor beta chains from one sample sequenced in a study of T cell repertoires in cytomegalovirus infection. Using its own MiXCR run on the reads, TCRdb lists one record per CDR3 protein. The sample has a few hundred thousand distinct CDR3 sequences; approximately 40% are singletons. Their recognized antigens are unknown. The sequences come from cultured PBMCs, collected from culture after CMV antigen stimulation. Receptors originate from a human donor in good health (CMV status not recorded). Some clones in this sample may be carry-over from other donors' samples.

This clonotype has a count of ten or more. The chain recombines TRBV7-2 with TRBJ1-4; 7 bases are a match to TRBD1. V lost 6 bases, J lost 4 bases, and 2 bases stayed unmatched. The CDR3 consists of 13 residues. From germline, CDR1 is SGHTA and CDR2 FQGNSA. For the CDR3, the DNA is TGTGCCAGCAGTGGGACAGTTAATGAAAAACTGTTTTTT. Translated: CASSGTVNEKLFF.

The J gene is TRBJ1-2, the V gene TRBV18, with D tentatively TRBD1 (5 bases). Germline V gives CDR1 KGHSH, CDR2 LQKENI. The CDR3 is made up of 13 amino acids. With 4 bases removed from V and 4 bases from J, the gap between germline ends came to 10 bases. The CDR3 DNA reads TGTGCCAGCTCACAGGACGGGGCCTATGGCTACACCTTC. It encodes CASSQDGAYGYTF.

The V call is TRBV4-1, the J call TRBJ1-2; possibly TRBD1 for D (5 bases). Per the germline V gene, CDR1 is MGHRA and CDR2 is YSYEKL. The germline V and J ends were trimmed by 4 bases and 2 bases, with 14 bases remaining between them. This CDR3 spans 15 amino acids. CDR3 protein: CASSPNSRQNYGYTF. For the CDR3, the DNA is TGCGCCAGCAGCCCAAACTCCCGACAGAACTATGGCTACACCTTC.

This clonotype was observed a few times. The gene calls are TRBV7-8 and TRBJ2-3; D is perhaps TRBD2 (6 bases). Germline V CDR1 and CDR2: SGHVS, FQNEAQ. The V gene lost 3 bases and the J gene lost 5 bases, with 18 bases spanning the gap. The CDR3 spans 16 residues. This CDR3 is CASSFRAGSSLDTQYF. CDR3 in DNA: TGTGCCAGCAGCTTCCGAGCGGGCTCGAGTTTAGATACGCAGTATTTT.

The gene calls are TRBV6-6 and TRBJ2-1; perhaps TRBD1 as D (7 bases). Deletions cut 7 bases from V and 12 bases from J, with 22 bases between. This CDR3 contains 14 residues. Per germline, CDR1 MNHNY and CDR2 SVGAGI (reference sequence). This CDR3 is CASINRGGGFGQFF. The DNA for the CDR3 is TGTGCCAGCATCAACAGGGGAGGAGGGTTCGGGCAGTTCTTC.

V is TRBV7-8 and J is TRBJ1-5; D may be TRBD1 (6 bases). The CDR3 has 16 residues. Germline CDR1 SGHVS, CDR2 FQNEAQ. Trimming removed 5 bases at V and 2 bases at J, with 16 bases between. The CDR3 DNA reads TGTGCCAGCAGCCCCGGGGGCAGGGCTGGCAATCAGCCCCAGCATTTT. Translation gives CASSPGGRAGNQPQHF.

The chain recombines TRBV6-1 with TRBJ1-1; D may be TRBD1 (5 bases). Germline V CDR1 and CDR2: MNHNS, SASEGT. The V end lost 8 bases, the J end lost 5 bases, and 15 bases lay between the germline ends. The CDR3 consists of 13 residues. CDR3 DNA: TGTGCCAGCCCAGGGCAGCCAGGGACTGAAGCTTTCTTT. Amino acid sequence: CASPGQPGTEAFF.

V is TRBV29-1 and J is TRBJ2-3, with D perhaps TRBD2 (5 bases). CDR1 and CDR2 from the germline V gene are SQVTM and ANQGSEA. CDR3 size: 13 residues. V was shortened by 3 bases and J by 1 base, with 8 bases between the two germline ends. The CDR3 sequence is CSVDEGGTDTQYF. CDR3 nucleotides: TGCAGCGTTGATGAGGGAGGCACAGATACGCAGTATTTT.

This clonotype showed up just a few times. The V call is TRBV7-2, the J call TRBJ2-7; D is uncertain. Trimming removed 5 bases from V and 4 bases from J, with 15 bases in between. The CDR3 sequence is 14 residues long. Germline V gives CDR1 SGHTA, CDR2 FQGNSA. Here the CDR3 DNA reads TGTGCCAGCAGCCAAAAGGACGGAGTATACGAGCAGTACTTC. It yields the protein CASSQKDGVYEQYF.

This clonotype occurred a few times. The chain carries TRBV18 and TRBJ2-7; D may match TRBD1 or TRBD2 (5 bases each). Trimming pared 3 bases from V and 2 bases from J, leaving 17 bases between. Germline lookup yields CDR1 KGHSH and CDR2 LQKENI. The CDR3 spans 16 residues. CDR3 coding DNA: TGTGCCAGCTCACCGGTGACACGGGACGGAACCTACGAGCAGTACTTC. Protein product: CASSPVTRDGTYEQYF.

Many counts were recorded for this clonotype. The rearrangement uses TRBV7-2 and TRBJ1-5; tentatively, D is TRBD1 (5 bases). V was trimmed by 2 bases and J by 6 bases, leaving 8 bases between them. The CDR3 is 13 residues long. Germline V gene data show CDR1 as SGHTA and CDR2 as FQGNSA. The DNA of the CDR3 is TGTGCCAGCAGCTTACAAGGGGTTCAGCCCCAGCATTTT. This encodes CASSLQGVQPQHF.

In this sample, this clonotype turned up many times. The chain combines TRBV6-2 or TRBV6-3 with TRBJ2-7; the D is unclear. Trimming stripped 7 bases from V and 4 bases from J, with 11 bases between. Per germline, CDR1 MNHEY and CDR2 SVGEGT. The length of the CDR3 is 12 residues. The CDR3 reads CASKAQNYEQYF. CDR3 DNA: TGTGCCAGCAAAGCCCAGAATTACGAGCAGTACTTC.

This clonotype was counted a few times. The genes are TRBV7-8 and TRBJ1-1, with D maybe TRBD1 (5 bases). The CDR3 contains 15 residues. Germline V gives CDR1 SGHVS, CDR2 FQNEAQ. Trimming took 0 bases from V and 5 from J, leaving 13 bases between them. The CDR3 bases are TGTGCCAGCAGCTTAGCGCTGGCAGGGAATACTGAAGCTTTCTTT. It encodes CASSLALAGNTEAFF.

The chain links TRBV4-1 to TRBJ2-1; D not certain. The V gene lost 2 bases and the J gene lost 1 base, with 12 bases spanning the gap. The CDR3 consists of 16 residues. Germline CDR1 reads MGHRA; CDR2 reads YSYEKL. The CDR3 DNA reads TGCGCCAGCAGCCAATTCTTTATGATATCCTACAATGAGCAGTTCTTC. Translating it yields CASSQFFMISYNEQFF.

The gene calls are TRBV7-2 and TRBJ2-7; TRBD1 aligns across 10 bases. The CDR3 has 15 amino acids. Germline V CDR1 and CDR2: SGHTA, FQGNSA. Trimming at V came to 5 bases and at J to 4 bases, leaving 8 bases not matched to a gene. The CDR3 here is CASSAAGQGFYEQYF. The CDR3 bases are TGTGCCAGCAGCGCCGCGGGACAGGGGTTTTACGAGCAGTACTTC.

This clonotype was counted between two and nine times. This sequence joins TRBV6-1 and TRBJ2-3; no clear D. The germline V gene encodes CDR1 MNHNS and CDR2 SASEGT. This CDR3 spans 14 amino acids. V was pared by 6 bases and J by 4 bases, with 14 bases between. CDR3 in DNA: TGTGCCAGCAGCGTACTGGCCCCCGCAGATACGCAGTATTTT. Amino acids: CASSVLAPADTQYF.

This clonotype was seen a handful of times. This chain connects TRBV7-9 to TRBJ1-1; D is unclear. V was shortened by 5 bases and J by 4 bases, with 14 bases between the two germline ends. The CDR3 has 14 residues. Per germline, CDR1 SEHNR and CDR2 FQNEAQ (reference sequence). CDR3 nucleotides: TGTGCCAGCAGCGACGCGTGGCTGTTCACTGAAGCTTTCTTT. Amino acid sequence: CASSDAWLFTEAFF.

There are a few counts of this clonotype. The chain couples TRBV7-2 to TRBJ2-1; D is possibly TRBD2 (6 bases). This CDR3 has 14 amino acids. Germline V gene data show CDR1 as SGHTA and CDR2 as FQGNSA. V was clipped by 5 bases and J by 7 bases, with 15 bases between them. The CDR3 region is CASSPGLLRNEQFF. As DNA, the CDR3 is TGTGCCAGCAGCCCGGGACTCCTCAGGAATGAGCAGTTCTTC.

The chain joins TRBV11-2 to TRBJ2-1; a weak D match, TRBD1 (6 bases). V lost 1 base, J lost 2 bases, and 9 bases lay in between. The CDR3 sequence is 15 residues long. CDR1 is SGHAT, CDR2 FQNNGV, per germline. DNA of the CDR3: TGTGCCAGCAGCTTAGTGAGGGGGACCTACAATGAGCAGTTCTTC. It yields the protein CASSLVRGTYNEQFF.

The genes are TRBV10-3 and TRBJ2-7; 8 bases match TRBD1. Germline trimming cut 5 bases from V and 5 bases from J; bases unmatched to any gene: 8. CDR3 length equals 14 residues. Germline CDR1 ENHRY, CDR2 SYGVKD. CDR3 region: CAISLDRETHEQYF. As DNA, the CDR3 is TGTGCCATCAGTTTGGACAGGGAAACGCACGAGCAGTACTTC.

The genes are TRBV27 and TRBJ2-7; a weak D match, TRBD2 (5 bases). The V gene lost 6 bases and the J gene lost 0 bases, with 9 bases spanning the gap. CDR3 size: 13 residues. Per germline, CDR1 MNHEY and CDR2 SMNVEV (reference sequence). CDR3 amino acids: CASRRTSSYEQYF. For the CDR3, the DNA is TGTGCCAGCAGGAGAACTAGCTCCTACGAGCAGTACTTC.

This clonotype was picked up many times. The rearrangement joins TRBV7-6 to TRBJ2-1; TRBD2 matches 11 bases. V shed 1 base and J 4 bases; nucleotides not matched to a gene: 6. Germline CDR1 SGHVS, CDR2 FNYEAQ. The CDR3 runs 17 residues. Written as DNA, the CDR3 is TGTGCCAGCAGCTTAGGGCTAGCGGGAGGCCTTTACAATGAGCAGTTCTTC. This sequence encodes CASSLGLAGGLYNEQFF.

This clonotype was detected a few times. V and J are TRBV7-6 and TRBJ2-5, with D uncertain. Trimming left V 1 base short and J 5 bases short, with 14 bases between. Looked up from germline, CDR1 is SGHVS and CDR2 is FNYEAQ. The CDR3 has 15 residues. The CDR3 DNA sequence: TGTGCCAGCAGCTTAGTCAGAAACGTCCTCGAGACCCAGTACTTC. Translation: CASSLVRNVLETQYF.

The chain uses TRBV9 and TRBJ1-1; the D is unclear. CDR1 is SGDLS and CDR2 is YYNGEE in the germline V gene. The CDR3 has 14 residues. The V end was cut by 0 bases, the J end by 4 bases, with 10 bases between. CDR3 protein: CASSVDRAGTEAFF. The CDR3 region has the DNA TGTGCCAGCAGCGTAGATAGGGCAGGCACTGAAGCTTTCTTT.

This clonotype has only a few counts. The chain employs TRBV4-3 and TRBJ1-2; possible D gene TRBD1, 6 bases. The germline V gene encodes CDR1 LGHNA and CDR2 YSLEER. V lost 0 bases and J lost 10, with 15 bases in between. The CDR3 covers 14 residues. The CDR3 bases are TGCGCCAGCAGCCAAGACAGGGGCGGGCCGGACTACACCTTC. Protein product: CASSQDRGGPDYTF.

This clonotype was found a few times. The gene calls are TRBV19 and TRBJ2-7; D gene unclear. This CDR3 region has 15 residues. V was pared by 3 bases and J by 3 bases, with 15 bases between. Germline CDR1 reads LNHDA; CDR2 reads SQIVND (reference sequence). The CDR3 spells CASSIGPQQIYEQYF. The CDR3 DNA is TGTGCCAGTAGTATCGGGCCCCAACAGATCTACGAGCAGTACTTC.

This clonotype showed up just a few times. The rearrangement joins TRBV7-9 to TRBJ1-1; D remains ambiguous. The CDR3 is made up of 14 amino acids. Looked up from germline, CDR1 is SEHNR and CDR2 is FQNEAQ (reference sequence). V lost 1 base, J lost 4 bases, and 10 bases lay in between. CDR3 coding DNA: TGTGCCAGCAGCTTAGAATCACATTCCACTGAAGCTTTCTTT. Amino acids: CASSLESHSTEAFF.

The V and J genes are TRBV2 and TRBJ2-7, with a possible D match to TRBD1 (5 bases). The CDR3 is 12 amino acids. Trimming removed 8 bases from V and 2 bases from J, with 10 bases in between. Germline V CDR1 and CDR2: SNHLY, FYNNEI. The CDR3 spells CASSDRAYEQYF. The CDR3 DNA is TGTGCCAGCTCTGACAGAGCCTACGAGCAGTACTTC.